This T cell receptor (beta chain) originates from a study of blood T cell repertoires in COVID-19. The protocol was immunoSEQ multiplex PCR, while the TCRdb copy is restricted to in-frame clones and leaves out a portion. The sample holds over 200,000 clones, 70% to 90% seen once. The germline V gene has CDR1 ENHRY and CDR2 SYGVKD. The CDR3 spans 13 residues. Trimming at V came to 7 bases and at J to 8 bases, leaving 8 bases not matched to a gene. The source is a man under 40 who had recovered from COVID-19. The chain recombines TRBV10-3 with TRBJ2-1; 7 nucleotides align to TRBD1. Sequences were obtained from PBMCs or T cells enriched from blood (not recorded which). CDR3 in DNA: TGTGCCATCAAAGTACAGGGGTGGGATGAGCAGTTCTTC. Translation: CAIKVQGWDEQFF.